This T cell receptor (beta chain) was sequenced in a study of regulatory T cells in long-lasting Graves disease. Study-level information: Over 5 years on antithyroid drugs plus positive TSH receptor antibodies marked Graves' disease as persistent.

To make TCR beta libraries, researchers used iRepertoire HTBI primers and Arm-PCR of CDR3 regions. TCRdb itself ran the multiplex PCR reads through MiXCR, one entry per CDR3 protein. This table holds 650,000 to 850,000 distinct CDR3 sequences, approximately 31% found once. Time point specified: persistent/refractory GD, antithyroid drugs over 5 years with positive TRAb. With RNA extracted from PBMCs as input, the TCR library was made. The source of the patients was an endocrinology department in Xi'an, China. A peripheral blood sample, roughly 8.5 milliliters in volume, was drawn into EDTA tubes. Specimen: peripheral blood mononuclear cells (PBMCs), collected when the disease was refractory, from a patient treated with antithyroid drugs. The clonotype comes from a female donor with Graves disease.

The CDR3 spells CASNAGTSSYEQYF. CDR3 bases: TGTGCCAGCAACGCCGGGACTAGCAGCTACGAGCAGTACTTC. The chain links TRBV27 to TRBJ2-7, with 9 bases matching TRBD2. The CDR3 totals 14 residues. J was trimmed by 3 bases and V by 7 bases; bases with no gene match: 7. CDR1 is MNHEY, CDR2 SMNVEV, per germline (reference sequence).